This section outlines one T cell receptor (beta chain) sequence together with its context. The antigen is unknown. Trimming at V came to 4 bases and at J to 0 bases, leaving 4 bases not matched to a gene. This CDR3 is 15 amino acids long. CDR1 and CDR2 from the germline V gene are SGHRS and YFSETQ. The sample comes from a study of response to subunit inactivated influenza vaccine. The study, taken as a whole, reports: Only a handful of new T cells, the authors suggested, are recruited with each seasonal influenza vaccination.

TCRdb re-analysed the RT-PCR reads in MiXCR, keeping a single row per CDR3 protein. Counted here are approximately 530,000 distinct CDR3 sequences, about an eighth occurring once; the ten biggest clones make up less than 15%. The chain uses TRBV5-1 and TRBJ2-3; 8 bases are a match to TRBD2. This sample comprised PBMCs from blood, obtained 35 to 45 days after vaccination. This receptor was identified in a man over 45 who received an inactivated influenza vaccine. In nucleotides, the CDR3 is TGCGCCAGCAGCGCGGGACTAGGAAGCACAGATACGCAGTATTTT. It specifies CASSAGLGSTDTQYF.